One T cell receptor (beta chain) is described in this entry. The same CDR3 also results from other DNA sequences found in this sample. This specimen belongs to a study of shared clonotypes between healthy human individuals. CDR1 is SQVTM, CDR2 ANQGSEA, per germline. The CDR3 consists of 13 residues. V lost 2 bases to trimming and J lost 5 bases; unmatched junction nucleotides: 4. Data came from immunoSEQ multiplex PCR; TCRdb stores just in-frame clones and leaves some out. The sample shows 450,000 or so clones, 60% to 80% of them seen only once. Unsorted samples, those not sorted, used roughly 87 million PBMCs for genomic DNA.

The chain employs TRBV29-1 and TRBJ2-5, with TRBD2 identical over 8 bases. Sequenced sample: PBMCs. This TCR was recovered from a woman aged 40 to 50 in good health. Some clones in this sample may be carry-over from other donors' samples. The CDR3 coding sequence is TGCAGCGTTGAACTAGCGGGTGGGGAGACCCAGTACTTC. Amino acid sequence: CSVELAGGETQYF.